The 9 T cell receptor beta chains given below trace back to one sample, sequenced in a study of graft-versus-host responses after intestinal transplantation. Sequencing was performed with immunoSEQ multiplex PCR; in TCRdb, only in-frame clones are kept and a portion is missing. Among about 99,000 clones, about 90% were seen once, and the ten largest hold around 0.9%. No cognate antigen is known for these TCRs. Sequencing used unstimulated CD4+ T cells sorted from spleen or lymph node cells, obtained before intestinal transplant. The receptors originated from a human donor who received an intestinal transplant.

The V and J genes are TRBV7-9 and TRBJ1-1; no clear D gene. Trimming cost V 2 bases and J 0 bases, with 13 bases left between them. The CDR3 is 16 amino acids. The germline V gene has CDR1 SEHNR and CDR2 FQNEAQ (reference sequence). This chain's CDR3 is CASSLFTGNMNTEAFF. The CDR3 nucleotides read TGTGCCAGCAGCTTATTTACGGGGAACATGAACACTGAAGCTTTCTTT.

The chain uses TRBV11-2 and TRBJ2-3; the match to TRBD2 covers 10 bases. Germline CDR1 reads SGHAT; CDR2 reads FQNNGV. The junction had 11 bases not matched to a gene; V was cut back by 5 bases and J by 6 bases. The CDR3 is made up of 16 amino acids. CDR3 nucleotide sequence: TGTGCCAGCAGCCCCCTCTCTAGCGGGAGTCGCGATACGCAGTATTTT. Amino acids: CASSPLSSGSRDTQYF. Based on the CDR3 plus reference TRBV11-2 and TRBJ2-3, the full variable domain is EAGVAQSPRYKIIEKRQSVAFWCNPISGHATLYWYQQILGQGPKLLIQFQNNGVVDDSQLPKDRFSAERLKGVDSTLKIQPAKLEDSAVYLCASSPLSSGSRDTQYFGPGTRLTVL.

This chain links TRBV14 with TRBJ2-3; 7 nucleotides align to TRBD1. Germline V gives CDR1 SGHDN, CDR2 FVKESK. The CDR3 consists of 14 residues. With V trimmed by 4 bases and J by 2 bases, 3 bases remained unmatched. DNA of the CDR3: TGTGCCAGCAGCCGGGACAGTACCACAGATACGCAGTATTTT. Translated: CASSRDSTTDTQYF.

The sample holds a few counts of this clone. The chain combines TRBV5-4 with TRBJ2-5, with D maybe TRBD2 (6 bases). CDR1 is SGHNT, CDR2 YYREEE, per germline (reference sequence). Trimming took off 0 bases at V and 5 bases at J, with 11 bases between the two ends. The CDR3 loop spans 14 amino acids. The CDR3 is CASSLEASVETQYF. In DNA, the CDR3 is TGTGCCAGCAGCTTGGAGGCTAGCGTGGAGACCCAGTACTTC.

The gene calls are TRBV6-5 and TRBJ1-6, with 9 nucleotides matching TRBD1. The ends lost 2 bases at V and 9 bases at J; junction bases unmatched: 2. The CDR3 totals 14 residues. Germline CDR1 reads MNHEY; CDR2 reads SVGAGI. CDR3 residues: CASSYRGQGSPLHF. CDR3 DNA: TGTGCCAGCAGTTACAGGGGACAGGGTTCACCCCTCCACTTT.

This clone has just one count. The rearrangement uses TRBV11-3 and TRBJ2-7; D tentatively fits TRBD1 or TRBD2 (5 bases each). V was clipped by 3 bases and J by 5 bases, with 17 bases between them. The CDR3 sequence is 15 residues long. CDR1 SGHNT and CDR2 YENEEA come from the germline V gene. This chain's CDR3 is CASSLGTGSSHEQYF. DNA for the CDR3: TGTGCCAGCAGCTTGGGGACCGGTAGTAGCCACGAGCAGTACTTC.

CDR3 bases: TGCAGCGTGGGGGCGCCAGCCGAGGGTGAAAAACTGTTTTTT. It translates to CSVGAPAEGEKLFF. The V call is TRBV29-1, the J call TRBJ1-4, with D possibly TRBD1 on 6 matching bases. CDR3 length: 14 amino acids. Trimming left V 6 bases short and J 7 bases short, with 18 bases between. Germline CDR1 is SQVTM and CDR2 is ANQGSEA.

This clone was counted once. The V and J genes are TRBV27 and TRBJ2-7; perhaps TRBD2 as D (5 bases). CDR1 and CDR2 (germline): MNHEY, SMNVEV (reference sequence). The CDR3 runs to 15 residues. V was shortened by 5 bases and J by 5 bases, with 19 bases between the two germline ends. The CDR3 region has the DNA TGTGCCAGCAGTAATCCGGGCCGGGGTAGCGACGAGCAGTACTTC. This translates into CASSNPGRGSDEQYF.

This clone was seen once. The V call is TRBV13, the J call TRBJ2-2, with D tentatively TRBD1 or TRBD2 (5 bases each). V dropped 5 bases and J dropped 4 bases, with 26 bases sitting between them. Germline CDR1 reads PRHDT; CDR2 reads FYEKMQ (reference sequence). The CDR3 length is 19 residues. The CDR3 nucleotides are TGTGCCAGCAGCAAAGCCCTAACGTCCGGGACCAAAACCACCGGGGAGCTGTTTTTT. Translated, it gives CASSKALTSGTKTTGELFF.